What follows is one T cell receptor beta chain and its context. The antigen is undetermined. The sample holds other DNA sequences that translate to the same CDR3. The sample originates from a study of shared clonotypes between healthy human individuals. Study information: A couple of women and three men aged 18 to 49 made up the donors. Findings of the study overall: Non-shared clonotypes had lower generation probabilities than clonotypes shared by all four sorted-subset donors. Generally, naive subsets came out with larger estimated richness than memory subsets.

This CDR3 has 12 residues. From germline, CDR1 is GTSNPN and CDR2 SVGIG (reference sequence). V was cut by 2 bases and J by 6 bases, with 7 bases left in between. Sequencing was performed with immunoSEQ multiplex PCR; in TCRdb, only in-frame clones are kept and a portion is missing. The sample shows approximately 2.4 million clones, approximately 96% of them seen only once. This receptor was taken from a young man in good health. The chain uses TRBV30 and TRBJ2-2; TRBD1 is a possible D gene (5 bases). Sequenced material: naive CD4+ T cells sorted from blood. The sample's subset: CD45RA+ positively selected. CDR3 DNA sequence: TGTGCCTGGAGTAGGGGCGCCGGGGAGCTGTTTTTT. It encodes CAWSRGAGELFF.